The 5 T cell receptor beta chains below come from one sample, sequenced in a study of blood T cell repertoires in COVID-19. TCRdb keeps only in-frame clones here, not all; method: immunoSEQ multiplex PCR. Of under 200,000 clones in the sample, 82% were seen once. The sequenced material came from peripheral blood. The receptor set was obtained from a woman aged 55-70 years with COVID-19, enrolled during active disease.

This clone appeared a few times. The chain links TRBV28 to TRBJ1-5; TRBD1 agrees at 10 bases. The germline gives CDR1 MDHEN, CDR2 SYDVKM. This CDR3 is built from 16 residues. V shed 6 bases and J 4 bases; nucleotides not matched to a gene: 9. The CDR3 DNA sequence: TGTGCCAGCAGGATTATGGACAGGGGGATTAATCAGCCCCAGCATTTT. Its protein product is CASRIMDRGINQPQHF.

The chain joins TRBV6-5 to TRBJ2-1, with 8 bases aligning to TRBD1. V was clipped by 6 bases and J by 3 bases; unmatched bases: 7. Germline V gives CDR1 MNHEY, CDR2 SVGAGI. CDR3 size: 15 residues. The CDR3 region is CASRRQGQFYNEQFF. CDR3 DNA sequence: TGTGCCAGCAGAAGACAGGGGCAATTCTACAATGAGCAGTTCTTC.

This clone has only a few counts. This chain uses TRBV6-4 with TRBJ1-2; TRBD1 matches 7 bases. The CDR3 has 15 residues. In germline, CDR1 is MRHNA, CDR2 SNTAGT. Trimming at V came to 3 bases and at J to 8 bases, leaving 12 bases not matched to a gene. CDR3 amino acids: CASSDSTDPRGGYTF. CDR3 coding DNA: TGTGCCAGCAGTGATTCAACAGACCCCAGGGGGGGCTACACCTTC.

J is TRBJ2-7 and V is TRBV5-1; D is ambiguous. Germline-derived CDR1 and CDR2 are SGHRS and YFSETQ. Trimming shortened V by 1 base and J by 3 bases, and 11 bases separated the two germline ends. The CDR3 is made up of 14 amino acids. DNA of the CDR3: TGCGCCAGCAGCTTGTTTAGCCCCGTCTACGAGCAGTACTTC. Amino acid sequence: CASSLFSPVYEQYF.

This clone appeared a few times. This rearrangement joins TRBV2 to TRBJ2-7, with TRBD1 identical over 8 bases. The CDR3 spans 14 residues. Germline V gene data show CDR1 as SNHLY and CDR2 as FYNNEI. V shed 6 bases, J shed 0 bases, and the junction held 4 bases outside the gene matches. This CDR3 reads CASRVRGHSYEQYF. The CDR3 coding sequence is TGTGCCAGCAGAGTCAGGGGGCACTCCTACGAGCAGTACTTC.